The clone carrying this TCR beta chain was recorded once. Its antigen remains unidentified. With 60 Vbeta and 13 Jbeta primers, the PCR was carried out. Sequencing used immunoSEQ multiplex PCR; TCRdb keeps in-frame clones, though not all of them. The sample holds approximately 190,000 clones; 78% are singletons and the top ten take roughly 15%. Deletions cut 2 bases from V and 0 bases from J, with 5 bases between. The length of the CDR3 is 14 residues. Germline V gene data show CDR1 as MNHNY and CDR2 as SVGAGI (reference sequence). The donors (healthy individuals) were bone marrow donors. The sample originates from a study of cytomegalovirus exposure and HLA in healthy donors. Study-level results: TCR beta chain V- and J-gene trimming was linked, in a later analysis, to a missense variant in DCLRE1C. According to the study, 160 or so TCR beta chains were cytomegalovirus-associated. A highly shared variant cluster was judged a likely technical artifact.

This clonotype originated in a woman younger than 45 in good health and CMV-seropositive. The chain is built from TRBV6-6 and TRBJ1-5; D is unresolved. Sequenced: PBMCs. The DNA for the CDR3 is TGTGCCAGCAGTTACGGAGGTAGCAATCAGCCCCAGCATTTT. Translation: CASSYGGSNQPQHF.